These 29 T cell receptor beta chains came from one sample sequenced in a study of T cells after yellow fever vaccination. TCRdb redid the calling of the 5' RACE reads with MiXCR, one entry per CDR3 protein. The sample contains roughly 350,000 distinct CDR3 sequences, over 4% of which appear only once. The sequenced sample was PBMCs, obtained 5 days after the yellow fever booster vaccination. These TCRs come from a young man who received the YFV17D yellow fever vaccine.

This clonotype was counted only a few times. The chain recombines TRBV7-2 with TRBJ1-1, with D tentatively TRBD1 (5 bases). V was trimmed by 7 bases and J by 4 bases, leaving 13 bases between them. The CDR3 loop spans 13 amino acids. Germline V gene sequence: CDR1 SGHTA, CDR2 FQGNSA. CDR3 in amino acids: CASTWGVITEAFF. The CDR3 DNA reads TGTGCCAGCACCTGGGGGGTTATCACTGAAGCTTTCTTT.

The J gene is TRBJ2-4, the V gene TRBV20-1; no clear D gene. Germline lookup yields CDR1 DFQATT and CDR2 SNEGSKA (reference sequence). CDR3 size: 15 residues. The V and J ends lost 4 bases and 9 bases respectively, with 22 bases between them. The CDR3 protein is CSATYFGSQNGIQYF. The CDR3 DNA reads TGCAGTGCTACTTATTTCGGCAGCCAAAATGGCATTCAGTACTTC.

There are a few counts of this clonotype. The rearrangement uses TRBV27 and TRBJ1-6, with D perhaps matching TRBD1 (5 bases). Germline V gene data show CDR1 as MNHEY and CDR2 as SMNVEV (reference sequence). The V and J ends lost 0 bases and 11 bases respectively, with 11 bases between them. The CDR3 length is 14 residues. The CDR3 protein is CASSLSRTTPPLHF. CDR3 nucleotides: TGTGCCAGCAGTTTATCCCGGACAACCCCACCCCTCCACTTT.

The table lists this clonotype with a few counts. This chain joins TRBV7-2 and TRBJ2-5, with 12 nucleotides matching TRBD2. The junction had 7 bases not matched to a gene; V was cut back by 1 base and J by 4 bases. The CDR3 is 17 amino acids. Germline V gene lookup returns CDR1 SGHTA and CDR2 FQGNSA. The CDR3 DNA is TGTGCCAGCAGCTTAGTGGCTAGCGGGGGGGAGCGAGAGACCCAGTACTTC. Translation gives CASSLVASGGERETQYF.

This clonotype turned up a few times. The rearrangement uses TRBV9 and TRBJ1-4; D call uncertain. Looked up from germline, CDR1 is SGDLS and CDR2 is YYNGEE. V lost 7 bases and J lost 4, with 14 bases in between. The CDR3 runs to 14 residues. CDR3 sequence: CASGSQRFNEKLFF. CDR3 DNA: TGTGCCAGCGGCTCGCAACGGTTTAATGAAAAACTGTTTTTT.

The sample holds a few counts of this clonotype. This chain uses TRBV5-6 with TRBJ2-1; no firm D call. CDR1 is SGHDT, CDR2 YYEEEE, per germline. The CDR3 is 16 amino acids. Trimming removed 4 bases from V and 0 bases from J, with 14 bases in between. The CDR3 spells CASSGKLFSSYNEQFF. DNA of the CDR3: TGTGCCAGCAGCGGGAAGCTTTTTAGCTCCTACAATGAGCAGTTCTTC.

V usage is TRBV20-1 and J usage is TRBJ2-5, with D perhaps matching TRBD2 (6 bases). Per the germline V gene, CDR1 is DFQATT and CDR2 is SNEGSKA (reference sequence). Trimming left V 3 bases short and J 1 base short, with 9 bases between. The length of the CDR3 is 13 residues. The CDR3 bases are TGCAGTGCTAGCGGGGGAACCCAAGAGACCCAGTACTTC. This codes for CSASGGTQETQYF.

V usage is TRBV6-1 and J usage is TRBJ2-5, with 13 bases that match TRBD2. V lost 6 bases to trimming and J lost 2 bases; unmatched junction nucleotides: 3. CDR1 is MNHNS, CDR2 SASEGT, per germline. The CDR3 consists of 15 residues. CDR3 bases: TGTGCCAGCAGGGGACTAGCGGGGTATCAAGAGACCCAGTACTTC. It codes for CASRGLAGYQETQYF.

This sequence joins TRBV25-1 and TRBJ1-2; the match to TRBD1 covers 7 bases. The CDR3 length is 13 residues. Trimming removed 5 bases from V and 8 bases from J; junction bases left unmatched: 8. The germline V gene encodes CDR1 MGHDK and CDR2 SYGVNS. The CDR3 DNA is TGTGCCAGCAGTCCCGGACAGGTCCGAGGCTACACCTTC. It yields the protein CASSPGQVRGYTF.

The V gene is TRBV5-1, the J gene TRBJ1-1, with D uncertain. This CDR3 spans 14 amino acids. Trimming left V 4 bases short and J 3 bases short, with 13 bases between. The germline V gene has CDR1 SGHRS and CDR2 YFSETQ. The CDR3 loop is CASSPTSQDTEAFF. The CDR3 DNA follows: TGCGCCAGCAGCCCTACTTCCCAGGACACTGAAGCTTTCTTT.

This clonotype turned up a few times. The genes are TRBV28 and TRBJ2-6, with a weak D call TRBD1 (5 bases). Germline CDR1 and CDR2: MDHEN and SYDVKM. The CDR3 has 17 amino acids. The germline V and J ends were trimmed by 5 bases and 0 bases, with 14 bases remaining between them. CDR3 amino acids: CASSQKTGISGANVLTF. The CDR3 region has the DNA TGTGCCAGCAGTCAAAAAACAGGAATCTCTGGGGCCAACGTCCTGACTTTC.

This clonotype was counted ten times or more. The rearrangement joins TRBV29-1 to TRBJ1-2; D ambiguous. The CDR3 totals 12 residues. CDR1 SQVTM and CDR2 ANQGSEA come from the germline V gene. With 4 bases removed from V and 8 bases from J, the gap between germline ends came to 14 bases. CDR3 sequence: CSVAEGRGGYTF. The CDR3 nucleotides read TGCAGCGTTGCGGAGGGCCGAGGGGGCTACACCTTC.

The chain links TRBV25-1 to TRBJ1-2, with 12 nucleotides matching TRBD1. The CDR3 covers 15 residues. V was pared by 8 bases and J by 3 bases, with 7 bases of the junction left unmatched. In germline, CDR1 is MGHDK, CDR2 SYGVNS. Here the CDR3 DNA reads TGTGCCAGCCGTCCCGGGACAGGGGGCGACTATGGCTACACCTTC. It encodes CASRPGTGGDYGYTF.

This clonotype turned up a few times. V gene TRBV20-1 combines with J gene TRBJ1-1, with 12 bases matching TRBD1. This CDR3 region has 15 residues. V shed 6 bases and J 4 bases; nucleotides not matched to a gene: 9. The germline gives CDR1 DFQATT, CDR2 SNEGSKA (reference sequence). CDR3 residues: CSAPGTGGAGTEAFF. The CDR3 DNA is TGCAGTGCCCCGGGGACAGGGGGCGCGGGCACTGAAGCTTTCTTT.

The gene calls are TRBV5-6 and TRBJ2-1, with D perhaps matching TRBD1 (6 bases). V dropped 4 bases and J dropped 0 bases, with 14 bases sitting between them. Looked up from germline, CDR1 is SGHDT and CDR2 is YYEEEE. The CDR3 covers 16 residues. The CDR3 reads CASSPAQGSSYNEQFF. The CDR3 DNA reads as TGTGCCAGCAGCCCAGCCCAGGGGAGCTCCTACAATGAGCAGTTCTTC.

There are many counts of this clonotype. The chain combines TRBV24-1 with TRBJ2-1; D possibly corresponds to TRBD2 (5 bases). This CDR3 has 14 amino acids. Trimming stripped 8 bases from V and 6 bases from J, with 16 bases between. Germline loops: CDR1 KGHDR, CDR2 SFDVKD. The CDR3 here is CATTAAGRSNEQFF. The CDR3, as DNA: TGTGCCACCACAGCTGCGGGCAGATCCAATGAGCAGTTCTTC.

This clonotype was counted once. The genes are TRBV6-5 and TRBJ2-3; unclear D gene. The CDR3 runs 12 residues. CDR1 MNHEY and CDR2 SVGAGI come from the germline V gene. The ends were cut back, 2 bases at V and 6 bases at J, with 6 bases in the middle. In DNA form, the CDR3 reads TGTGCCAGCAGTTACGAGGCGGATACGCAGTATTTT. Translated, it gives CASSYEADTQYF.

This clonotype has a handful of counts. This chain joins TRBV2 and TRBJ2-3; perhaps TRBD2 as D (6 bases). The V end lost 3 bases, the J end lost 6 bases, and 19 bases lay between the germline ends. This CDR3 is built from 16 residues. Germline CDR1 is SNHLY and CDR2 is FYNNEI. In nucleotides, the CDR3 is TGTGCCAGCAGTGATCTGGCTGGATATGGGGGGGATACGCAGTATTTT. Its translation: CASSDLAGYGGDTQYF.

In this sample, this clonotype turned up many times. V gene TRBV6-6 combines with J gene TRBJ1-5; D possibly corresponds to TRBD1 (6 bases). With 2 bases removed from V and 6 bases from J, the gap between germline ends came to 11 bases. This CDR3 region has 14 residues. Germline-derived CDR1 and CDR2 are MNHNY and SVGAGI (reference sequence). CDR3 coding DNA: TGTGCCAGCAGTTACGGTCAGGGGAGTCAGCCCCAGCATTTT. Its protein is CASSYGQGSQPQHF.

This clonotype occurred a few times. The genes are TRBV4-2 and TRBJ1-1; the D gene is possibly TRBD1 (5 bases). The length of the CDR3 is 17 residues. The germline V gene encodes CDR1 LGHNA and CDR2 YNFKEQ. Trimming shortened V by 0 bases and J by 10 bases, and 24 bases separated the two germline ends. The CDR3 DNA sequence: TGTGCCAGCAGCCAAGATCATGGGGGGGGAGGAGGTTCGGGAGCTTTCTTT. Encoded protein: CASSQDHGGGGGSGAFF.

This clonotype was seen repeatedly, ten times or more. The gene calls are TRBV9 and TRBJ2-7; D may be TRBD1 (6 bases). Trimming cost V 0 bases and J 8 bases, with 21 bases left between them. The CDR3 totals 16 residues. Per germline, CDR1 SGDLS and CDR2 YYNGEE. The CDR3 region is CASSVAPGDHPRKQYF. The CDR3 coding sequence is TGTGCCAGCAGCGTAGCCCCAGGGGACCACCCTCGTAAGCAGTACTTC.

There are many counts of this clonotype. This chain links TRBV28 with TRBJ2-2, with D tentatively TRBD2 (7 bases). Trimming pared 10 bases from V and 3 bases from J, leaving 15 bases between. CDR1 is MDHEN and CDR2 is SYDVKM in the germline V gene. This CDR3 has 14 amino acids. The CDR3 bases are TGTGCCACCCAGAGAGGGGGGGACACCGGGGAGCTGTTTTTT. It is translated as CATQRGGDTGELFF.

This clonotype appeared a few times. The rearrangement uses TRBV29-1 and TRBJ1-2; D unresolved. This CDR3 is 12 amino acids long. Germline lookup yields CDR1 SQVTM and CDR2 ANQGSEA. The V gene lost 6 bases and the J gene lost 5 bases, with 13 bases spanning the gap. This chain's CDR3 is CSVARTGYGYTF. The CDR3 DNA reads as TGCAGCGTGGCGAGGACGGGGTATGGCTACACCTTC. The full variable domain, completed using reference TRBV29-1 and TRBJ1-2, is SAVISQKPSRDICQRGTSLTIQCQVDSQVTMMFWYRQQPGQSLTLIATANQGSEATYESGFVIDKFPISRPNLTFSTLTVSNMSPEDSSIYLCSVARTGYGYTFGSGTRLTVV.

This clonotype was counted many times. V gene TRBV28 combines with J gene TRBJ2-5, with TRBD2 identical over 12 bases. The V gene's germline CDR1 is MDHEN and CDR2 SYDVKM. V trimming: 3 bases; J trimming: 3 bases; junction bases outside the gene matches: 14. The CDR3 contains 19 residues. Here the CDR3 DNA reads TGTGCCAGCAGTTTGCTCGACCGGACTAGCGGGGCGGGGGAAGAGACCCAGTACTTC. Translated, it gives CASSLLDRTSGAGEETQYF.

This clonotype has a handful of counts. The chain couples TRBV15 to TRBJ2-7; 8 bases line up with TRBD1. V gave up 5 bases and J gave up 3 bases; unmatched junction bases: 9. The CDR3 is 15 residues long. Germline loops: CDR1 LNHNV, CDR2 YYDKDF (reference sequence). The CDR3 here is CATSSPPGGGYEQYF. The CDR3 bases are TGTGCCACCAGCTCCCCCCCAGGGGGCGGCTACGAGCAGTACTTC.

This clonotype was found a few times. The rearrangement joins TRBV6-1 to TRBJ1-1; a weak D match, TRBD1 (6 bases). The CDR3 spans 13 residues. V lost 7 bases and J 7 bases, leaving 16 bases between the germline ends. CDR1 and CDR2 from the germline V gene are MNHNS and SASEGT. CDR3 protein: CASIRGGGYEAFF. The CDR3 nucleotides read TGTGCCAGCATTCGAGGGGGGGGATATGAAGCTTTCTTT.

This clonotype occurred a few times. The chain uses TRBV12-5 and TRBJ1-6; D ambiguous. Trimming cost V 1 base and J 14 bases, with 12 bases left between them. The length of the CDR3 is 13 residues. Germline loops: CDR1 LGHNT, CDR2 FRNRAP. This chain's CDR3 is CASGLGPNIALHF. CDR3 nucleotides: TGTGCTAGTGGTTTGGGACCGAATATCGCCCTCCACTTT.

The chain carries TRBV12-3 or TRBV12-4 and TRBJ2-5; D not certain. The CDR3 runs 13 residues. V lost 3 bases to trimming and J lost 2 bases, with 7 bases between them. CDR3 in amino acids: CASSFAPQETQYF. As DNA, the CDR3 is TGTGCCAGCAGTTTCGCTCCGCAAGAGACCCAGTACTTC.

The chain is built from TRBV6-5 and TRBJ2-7; tentatively, D is TRBD1 or TRBD2 (5 bases each). This CDR3 spans 15 amino acids. With 6 bases removed from V and 1 base from J, the gap between germline ends came to 16 bases. From germline, CDR1 is MNHEY and CDR2 SVGAGI. For the CDR3, the DNA is TGTGCCAGCAGGCCTCCGGCAGGGACGTCCTACGAGCAGTACTTC. Protein sequence: CASRPPAGTSYEQYF.